The 10 T cell receptor beta chains below were found in one sample sequenced in a study of identical twins. TCRdb itself ran the 5' RACE reads through MiXCR, one entry per CDR3 protein. Among 200,000 to 250,000 distinct CDR3 sequences listed, roughly 13% were seen once. Another study also made use of these data, one on yellow fever vaccine responses in identical twins.

The sample comprised memory (CD45RO+) T cells sorted from blood. These receptors all come from a woman between 18 and 29 years old in good health.

The rearrangement links TRBV6-6 to TRBJ2-7; TRBD1 is a possible D gene (6 bases). The CDR3 extends over 13 amino acids. The germline V gene has CDR1 MNHNY and CDR2 SVGAGI (reference sequence). Between the trimmed V and J ends, which lost 2 bases and 6 bases, there was a span of 11 bases. CDR3: CASSYGSTGEQYF. In DNA form, the CDR3 reads TGTGCCAGCAGTTACGGCTCGACAGGCGAGCAGTACTTC.

This chain links TRBV6-5 with TRBJ2-7; 10 bases match TRBD1. Losses at the gene ends were 2 bases for V and 3 bases for J; bases not matched to a gene: 7. Germline CDR1 and CDR2: MNHEY and SVGAGI. The CDR3 totals 16 residues. CDR3 region: CASSYPKTGGDYEQYF. The CDR3 nucleotides read TGTGCCAGCAGTTACCCTAAGACAGGGGGCGACTACGAGCAGTACTTC.

V usage is TRBV30 and J usage is TRBJ2-2, with no clear D. Trimming left V 2 bases short and J 7 bases short, with 11 bases between. Germline CDR1 is GTSNPN and CDR2 is SVGIG (reference sequence). This CDR3 comprises 13 residues. CDR3 nucleotides: TGTGCCTGGAGTCACCTCGTTGGCGGGGAGCTGTTTTTT. Protein product: CAWSHLVGGELFF.

This clonotype occurred a few times. The chain uses TRBV6-2 or TRBV6-3 and TRBJ2-5; no clear D gene. Germline CDR1 MNHEY, CDR2 SVGEGT. The V end lost 5 bases, the J end lost 0 bases, and 13 bases lay between the germline ends. The CDR3 runs to 15 residues. The DNA of the CDR3 is TGTGCCAGCAGTAGTGACCCGTGGTACCAAGAGACCCAGTACTTC. Protein: CASSSDPWYQETQYF.

This clonotype was seen a handful of times. V gene TRBV29-1 combines with J gene TRBJ2-1; D is unclear. CDR1 SQVTM and CDR2 ANQGSEA come from the germline V gene. This CDR3 contains 11 residues. V was pared by 2 bases and J by 8 bases, with 7 bases between. The CDR3 DNA is TGCAGCGTTGAATCGGTCCATGAGCAGTTCTTC. Translated: CSVESVHEQFF.

The chain links TRBV3-1 to TRBJ2-7; D may be TRBD2 (6 bases). This CDR3 comprises 13 residues. V dropped 3 bases and J dropped 4 bases, with 10 bases sitting between them. The germline V gene has CDR1 LGHDT and CDR2 YNNKEL (reference sequence). CDR3 DNA sequence: TGTGCCAGCAGCCACCGTAGCGGATACGAGCAGTACTTC. Translating it yields CASSHRSGYEQYF.

This clonotype occurred a few times. This sequence joins TRBV28 and TRBJ2-7; weak D call: TRBD1 (6 bases). V was shortened by 7 bases and J by 4 bases, with 11 bases between the two germline ends. Germline CDR1 is MDHEN and CDR2 is SYDVKM. This CDR3 is 12 amino acids long. For the CDR3, the DNA is TGTGCCAGCACCGACACAGGGTACGAGCAGTACTTC. Translating gives CASTDTGYEQYF.

This chain connects TRBV13 to TRBJ2-1; D might be TRBD2 (7 bases). Germline V lookup: CDR1 PRHDT, CDR2 FYEKMQ (reference sequence). The CDR3 is 14 amino acids. V was trimmed by 2 bases and J by 8 bases, leaving 13 bases between them. CDR3 sequence (DNA): TGTGCCAGCAGCTTATCGGGGGGCCAAGATGAGCAGTTCTTC. This encodes CASSLSGGQDEQFF.

This clonotype was recorded a few times. V is TRBV7-9 and J is TRBJ2-1; a possible D gene is TRBD1 (6 bases). The CDR3 has 14 amino acids. Deletions cut 6 bases from V and 5 bases from J, with 14 bases between. The germline V gene encodes CDR1 SEHNR and CDR2 FQNEAQ (reference sequence). This CDR3 is CASSVGGAHNEQFF. In DNA, the CDR3 is TGTGCCAGCAGTGTTGGGGGCGCGCACAATGAGCAGTTCTTC.

This chain links TRBV20-1 with TRBJ1-5, with 8 bases lining up with TRBD1. The CDR3 loop spans 14 amino acids. With 5 bases clipped from V and 3 bases from J, the junction kept 6 bases outside the gene matches. Per germline, CDR1 DFQATT and CDR2 SNEGSKA (reference sequence). CDR3 in amino acids: CSAGGQAFNQPQHF. The CDR3, as DNA: TGCAGTGCTGGGGGACAGGCATTCAATCAGCCCCAGCATTTT.